This T cell receptor (beta chain) came from a study of blood T cell repertoires in COVID-19. About the research overall: Acute-phase and convalescent COVID-19 samples originated in the United States, Italy and Spain. From T cells, B-cell-depleted T cells, or PBMCs came the material, which was cDNA or gDNA.

The CDR3 contains 13 residues. The V and J ends lost 1 base and 6 bases respectively, with 7 bases between them. Looked up from germline, CDR1 is LGHDT and CDR2 is YNNKEL (reference sequence). Using immunoSEQ multiplex PCR, the repertoire was profiled, and TCRdb retains in-frame clones only, with some absent. Of about 140,000 clones in the sample, roughly 80% are singletons; the top ten hold 16%. The sample consisted of peripheral blood. The chain joins TRBV3-1 (or the pseudogene TRBV3-2) to TRBJ1-5, with D unresolved. The TCR sequence derives from a man aged 50 or older with acute or convalescent COVID-19. The CDR3 loop reads CASSQGVSQPQHF. CDR3 coding DNA: TGTGCCAGCAGCCAAGGAGTATCTCAGCCCCAGCATTTT.